A selection of T cell receptor beta chains follows, all from one sample in a study of control samples from healthy donors and cancer patients. TCRdb's table, derived via immunoSEQ multiplex PCR, lists solely in-frame clones and lacks some. The sample contains about 80,000 clones, nearly 90% of which appear only once. Input material: blood. The receptors were sampled from a man in his forties or fifties in good health. Both conserved end residues are part of each CDR3. Fields, in order: D gene, J gene, V gene, clone size, CDR3 protein, CDR3 DNA. The D gene is left open where the match is weak. Clone size is given for some rows only: seen once, a few or many times, or a class if the clone is expanded.

- | TRBJ2-2 | TRBV5-1 | - | CASRGGTISFGELFF | TGCGCCAGCAGGGGCGGGACAATCAGTTTCGGGGAGCTGTTTTTT
- | TRBJ1-2 | TRBV3-1/TRBV3-2 | once | CASSQEERVRNYGYTF | TGTGCCAGCAGCCAAGAAGAAAGAGTTAGAAACTATGGCTACACCTTC
- | TRBJ1-1 | TRBV6-5 | - | CASSFGEAFF | TGTGCCAGCAGCTTCGGTGAAGCTTTCTTT
- | TRBJ1-5 | TRBV6-4 | - | CASSAGVGQPQHF | TGTGCCAGCAGTGCAGGGGTAGGTCAGCCCCAGCATTTT
- | TRBJ1-5 | TRBV30 | - | CAARSGVNQPQHF | TGTGCCGCTCGGTCAGGGGTTAATCAGCCCCAGCATTTT
- | TRBJ1-2 | TRBV9 | - | CASSVGQHYGYTF | TGTGCCAGCAGCGTAGGACAGCACTATGGCTACACCTTC
- | TRBJ1-1 | TRBV19 | - | CATADGDYLGTEAFF | TGTGCCACCGCCGATGGGGATTATTTGGGGACTGAAGCTTTCTTT
- | TRBJ2-3 | TRBV7-2 | - | CASRENRAPTDTQYF | TGTGCCAGCAGGGAAAACAGGGCGCCTACAGATACGCAGTATTTT
TRBD1 | TRBJ1-6 | TRBV4-1 | - | CASSRIGQGLSPLHF | TGCGCCAGCAGCCGGATAGGACAGGGACTCTCACCCCTCCACTTT
- | TRBJ1-4 | TRBV27 | once | CASSPTAKKLFF | TGTGCCAGCAGCCCGACAGCGAAAAAACTGTTTTTT
- | TRBJ1-2 | TRBV5-1 | - | CASSLDGDYGYTF | TGCGCCAGCAGCTTGGACGGAGACTATGGCTACACCTTC
- | TRBJ1-3 | TRBV4-1 | - | CASSQDRETGQDGNTIYF | TGCGCCAGCAGCCAAGATCGGGAGACAGGCCAGGATGGAAACACCATATATTTT
- | TRBJ1-2 | TRBV3-1/TRBV3-2 | - | CASSQVGTGYNYGYTF | TGTGCCAGCAGCCAAGTTGGTACAGGTTATAACTATGGCTACACCTTC
- | TRBJ1-2 | TRBV12-3/TRBV12-4 | - | CASSLGQGGGYTF | TGTGCCAGCAGTTTAGGGCAGGGTGGCGGCTACACCTTC
- | TRBJ2-2 | TRBV12-3/TRBV12-4 | - | CASSSGGELFF | TGTGCCAGCAGTTCCGGGGGGGAGCTGTTTTTT
TRBD1 | TRBJ1-2 | TRBV6-5 | - | CASSQGVYGYTF | TGTGCCAGCAGTCAGGGGGTCTATGGCTACACCTTC
- | TRBJ2-2 | TRBV9 | - | CASSVPSVGPNTGELFF | TGTGCCAGCAGCGTCCCTTCAGTGGGCCCGAACACCGGGGAGCTGTTTTTT
- | TRBJ2-3 | TRBV5-5 | - | CASSFYTDTQYF | TGTGCCAGCAGCTTTTACACAGATACGCAGTATTTT
TRBD1 | TRBJ2-7 | TRBV5-1 | - | CASSRAGTGVGEQYF | TGCGCCAGCAGCAGGGCCGGGACAGGGGTCGGCGAGCAGTACTTC
TRBD1 | TRBJ1-2 | TRBV4-1 | - | CASSRTGDGYTF | TGCGCCAGCAGCCGGACAGGGGATGGCTACACCTTC
- | TRBJ2-1 | TRBV27 | - | CASRDLHGTRYNEQFF | TGTGCCAGCAGGGACCTCCACGGGACTCGCTACAATGAGCAGTTCTTC
- | TRBJ1-6 | TRBV7-9 | - | CASSLDGNNSPLHF | TGTGCCAGCAGCTTGGACGGCAATAATTCACCCCTCCACTTT